This T cell receptor (beta chain) comes out of a study of T cells in Graves' hyperthyroidism and ophthalmopathy. Broader study findings: A model using 13 V-J features told ophthalmopathy apart from stable hyperthyroidism. Blood samples included most of the expanded thyroid clonotypes exceeding 0.001.

Points on this clonotype: Its antigen is unknown.

RNA transcripts were the template for amplifying TCR beta CDR3 regions. During a first-round RT-PCR of the TCR CDR3, the HTBI primer set was used. TCRdb passed the multiplex PCR reads through MiXCR, listing each CDR3 protein once. The repertoire holds hundreds of thousands of distinct CDR3 sequences, with approximately 14% as singletons. The germline V gene has CDR1 LNHDA and CDR2 SQIVND (reference sequence). Losses at the gene ends were 7 bases for V and 8 bases for J; bases not matched to a gene: 15. The CDR3 sequence is 15 residues long. Sequenced input: blood. V usage is TRBV19 and J usage is TRBJ1-2; 8 positions match TRBD1. The sequence derives from a woman younger than 30 with Graves' hyperthyroidism. CDR3 in amino acids: CASISLGQGAQGYTF. The CDR3 nucleotides read TGTGCCAGTATCTCCCTCGGACAGGGAGCTCAGGGCTACACCTTC. The full variable domain, its missing parts supplied by reference TRBV19 and TRBJ1-2, is DGGITQSPKYLFRKEGQNVTLSCEQNLNHDAMYWYRQDPGQGLRLIYYSQIVNDFQKGDIAEGYSVSREKKESFPLTVTSAQKNPTAFYLCASISLGQGAQGYTFGSGTRLTVV.